The entry below describes one T cell receptor beta chain. Its antigen is currently unknown. The assay was immunoSEQ multiplex PCR, and TCRdb's table has in-frame clones only and misses some. The sample holds 100,000 or so clones; 85% to 90% are singletons and the top ten take 35% to 45%. This entry is derived from a study of T cell responses to AZD1222 COVID-19 vaccine. V was trimmed by 6 bases and J by 2 bases, leaving 14 bases between them. There are 15 residues in the CDR3. The germline CDR1 and CDR2 sequences are MNHEY and SVGAGI. Study outcomes and limitations: Spike-wide coverage was observed for vaccine-associated CD4 TCRs, with dominant responses at 160-218 and 743-854. It was only after the peak T cell response that any repertoires were sampled.

The source material was peripheral blood, sampled 28 days after the second AZD1222 dose. The V and J genes are TRBV6-5 and TRBJ2-1; D might be TRBD1 or TRBD2, each matching 6 bases. The source of this sequence is an adult who received the AZD1222 COVID-19 vaccine. CDR3 nucleotide sequence: TGTGCCAGCAGGGGCCGGGGGCAGGCCTACAATGAGCAGTTCTTC. Protein: CASRGRGQAYNEQFF.